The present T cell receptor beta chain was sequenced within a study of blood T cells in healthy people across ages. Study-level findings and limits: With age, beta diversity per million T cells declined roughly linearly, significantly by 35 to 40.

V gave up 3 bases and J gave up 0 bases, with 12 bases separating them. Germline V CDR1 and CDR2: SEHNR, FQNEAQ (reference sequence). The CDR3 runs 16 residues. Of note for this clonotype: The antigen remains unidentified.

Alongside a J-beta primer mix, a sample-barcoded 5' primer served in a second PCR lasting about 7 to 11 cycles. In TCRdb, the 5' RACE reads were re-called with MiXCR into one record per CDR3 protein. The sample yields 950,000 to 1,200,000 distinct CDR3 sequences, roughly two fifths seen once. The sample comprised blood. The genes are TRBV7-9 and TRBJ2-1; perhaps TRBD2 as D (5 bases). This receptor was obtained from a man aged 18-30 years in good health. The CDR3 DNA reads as TGTGCCAGCAGCTTCACGGCCGCGGGCTCCTACAATGAGCAGTTCTTC. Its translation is CASSFTAAGSYNEQFF. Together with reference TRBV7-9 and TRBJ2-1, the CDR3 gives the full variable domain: DTGVSQNPRHKITKRGQNVTFRCDPISEHNRLYWYRQTLGQGPEFLTYFQNEAQLEKSRLLSDRFSAERPKGSFSTLEIQRTEQGDSAMYLCASSFTAAGSYNEQFFGPGTRLTVL.